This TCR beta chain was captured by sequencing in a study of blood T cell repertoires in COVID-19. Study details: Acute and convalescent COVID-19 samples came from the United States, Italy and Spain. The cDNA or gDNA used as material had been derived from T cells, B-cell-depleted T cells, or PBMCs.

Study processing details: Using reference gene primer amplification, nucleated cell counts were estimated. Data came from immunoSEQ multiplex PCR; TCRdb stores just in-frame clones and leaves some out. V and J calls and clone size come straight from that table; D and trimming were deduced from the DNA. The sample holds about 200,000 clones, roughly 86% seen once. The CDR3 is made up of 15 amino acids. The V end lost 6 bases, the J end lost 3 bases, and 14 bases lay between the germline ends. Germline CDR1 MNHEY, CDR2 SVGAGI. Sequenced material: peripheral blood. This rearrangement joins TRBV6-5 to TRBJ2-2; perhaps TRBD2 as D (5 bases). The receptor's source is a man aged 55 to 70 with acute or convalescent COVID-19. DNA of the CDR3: TGTGCCAGCAGAGCGGTCCGCGGGCACACCGGGGAGCTGTTTTTT. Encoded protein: CASRAVRGHTGELFF.